These T cell receptor beta chains were read from a single sample in a study of T cell changes during pregnancy in multiple sclerosis. Here immunoSEQ multiplex PCR was the method, and the copy in TCRdb shows in-frame clones only, minus some. The sample yields about 73,000 clones, approximately 87% seen once. The source material was peripheral blood, sampled after pregnancy. The receptors were sampled from a female donor in good health, enrolled as a control in a pregnancy study. Each CDR3 is given with its conserved first and last residue. The D gene is left open where the match is weak. The size of a clone is reported for some rows only, either as once, few or many, or as a class for expanded clones.

V gene: TRBV7-9
clone size: -
J gene: TRBJ2-6
D gene: -
CDR3 protein: CASSPGEWGANVLTF
CDR3 DNA: TGTGCCAGCAGCCCTGGAGAATGGGGGGCCAACGTCCTGACTTTC

V gene: TRBV2
clone size: -
J gene: TRBJ1-1
D gene: -
CDR3 protein: CASRGIGGTEAFF
CDR3 DNA: TGTGCCAGCAGAGGTATAGGGGGCACTGAAGCTTTCTTT

V gene: TRBV5-4
clone size: -
J gene: TRBJ1-1
D gene: -
CDR3 protein: CASSPMGSREGTEAFF
CDR3 DNA: TGTGCCAGCAGCCCAATGGGGAGCAGGGAGGGCACTGAAGCTTTCTTT

V gene: TRBV9
clone size: -
J gene: TRBJ2-3
D gene: TRBD2
CDR3 protein: CASSIVPSGSTDTQYF
CDR3 DNA: TGTGCCAGCAGCATCGTTCCTAGCGGGAGCACAGATACGCAGTATTTT

V gene: TRBV6-5
clone size: -
J gene: TRBJ1-5
D gene: TRBD1
CDR3 protein: CASSEGQENQPQHF
CDR3 DNA: TGTGCCAGCAGCGAGGGACAGGAGAATCAGCCCCAGCATTTT

V gene: TRBV19
clone size: -
J gene: TRBJ1-1
D gene: -
CDR3 protein: CASISRAGDTEAFF
CDR3 DNA: TGTGCCAGTATTTCCAGGGCAGGGGACACTGAAGCTTTCTTT

V gene: TRBV7-2
clone size: -
J gene: TRBJ2-2
D gene: -
CDR3 protein: CASSLRSTGELFF
CDR3 DNA: TGTGCCAGCAGCTTGCGGTCCACTGGGGAGCTGTTTTTT

V gene: TRBV30
clone size: -
J gene: TRBJ1-1
D gene: -
CDR3 protein: CAWIKSVGTAFF
CDR3 DNA: TGTGCCTGGATCAAATCAGTTGGTACGGCTTTCTTT

V gene: TRBV11-3
clone size: -
J gene: TRBJ1-1
D gene: -
CDR3 protein: CASSHGDTEAFF
CDR3 DNA: TGTGCCAGCAGTCACGGTGACACTGAAGCTTTCTTT

V gene: TRBV10-3
clone size: -
J gene: TRBJ1-2
D gene: -
CDR3 protein: CAVSLGGDYGYTF
CDR3 DNA: TGTGCCGTCTCGCTAGGGGGAGACTATGGCTACACCTTC

V gene: TRBV5-1
clone size: -
J gene: TRBJ2-5
D gene: -
CDR3 protein: CASSRQSQETQYF
CDR3 DNA: TGCGCCAGCAGCCGACAGTCCCAAGAGACCCAGTACTTC

V gene: TRBV30
clone size: once
J gene: TRBJ2-1
D gene: -
CDR3 protein: CAWSGFSYNEQFF
CDR3 DNA: TGTGCCTGGAGCGGGTTCTCCTACAATGAGCAGTTCTTC

V gene: TRBV5-5
clone size: -
J gene: TRBJ1-2
D gene: TRBD1
CDR3 protein: CASSLWERGGDGYTF
CDR3 DNA: TGTGCCAGCAGCTTGTGGGAGCGAGGGGGCGATGGCTACACCTTC

V gene: TRBV11-2
clone size: -
J gene: TRBJ1-5
D gene: -
CDR3 protein: CASSLEAGDNQPQHF
CDR3 DNA: TGTGCCAGCAGCTTAGAGGCAGGGGACAATCAGCCCCAGCATTTT

V gene: TRBV29-1
clone size: -
J gene: TRBJ2-7
D gene: -
CDR3 protein: CSGGGRTIREQYF
CDR3 DNA: TGCAGCGGCGGTGGACGGACTATTCGCGAGCAGTACTTC

V gene: TRBV4-1
clone size: -
J gene: TRBJ1-5
D gene: TRBD1
CDR3 protein: CASSQASQGAGQPQHF
CDR3 DNA: TGCGCCAGCAGCCAAGCAAGCCAGGGGGCAGGACAGCCCCAGCATTTT

V gene: TRBV7-7
clone size: -
J gene: TRBJ2-3
D gene: -
CDR3 protein: CASESRIDTQYF
CDR3 DNA: TGTGCCAGCGAGTCGAGAATTGATACGCAGTATTTT

V gene: TRBV11-3
clone size: once
J gene: TRBJ1-4
D gene: -
CDR3 protein: CASSLGDNNEKLFF
CDR3 DNA: TGTGCCAGCAGCTTAGGGGACAACAATGAAAAACTGTTTTTT

V gene: TRBV10-1
clone size: -
J gene: TRBJ2-5
D gene: -
CDR3 protein: CASSDIRGIQETQYF
CDR3 DNA: TGCGCCAGCAGTGACATAAGGGGGATCCAAGAGACCCAGTACTTC

V gene: TRBV13
clone size: -
J gene: TRBJ2-7
D gene: TRBD1
CDR3 protein: CASSGRDRGQYEQYF
CDR3 DNA: TGTGCCAGCAGCGGACGGGACAGGGGGCAATACGAGCAGTACTTC

V gene: TRBV5-4
clone size: -
J gene: TRBJ2-2
D gene: TRBD2
CDR3 protein: CASSISGSTGELFF
CDR3 DNA: TGTGCCAGCAGCATTAGCGGGAGCACCGGGGAGCTGTTTTTT

V gene: TRBV15
clone size: -
J gene: TRBJ1-5
D gene: -
CDR3 protein: CATSRDGPHQPQHF
CDR3 DNA: TGTGCCACCAGCAGAGATGGGCCCCATCAGCCCCAGCATTTT

V gene: TRBV27
clone size: -
J gene: TRBJ1-5
D gene: -
CDR3 protein: CASSLGWANQPQHF
CDR3 DNA: TGTGCCAGCTCGTTAGGTTGGGCAAATCAGCCCCAGCATTTT

V gene: TRBV5-5
clone size: -
J gene: TRBJ2-7
D gene: -
CDR3 protein: CASSLLAGSYEQYF
CDR3 DNA: TGTGCCAGCAGCTTACTAGCAGGGAGCTACGAGCAGTACTTC

V gene: TRBV25-1
clone size: -
J gene: TRBJ1-4
D gene: TRBD1
CDR3 protein: CASSDTTGVDEKLFF
CDR3 DNA: TGTGCCAGCAGTGACACCACAGGGGTTGATGAAAAACTGTTTTTT

V gene: TRBV6-4
clone size: -
J gene: TRBJ1-1
D gene: -
CDR3 protein: CASSDSSRAEAFF
CDR3 DNA: TGTGCCAGCAGTGACTCGAGCAGGGCTGAAGCTTTCTTT

V gene: TRBV15
clone size: -
J gene: TRBJ2-7
D gene: -
CDR3 protein: CATSRESQRTTYEQYF
CDR3 DNA: TGTGCCACCAGCAGAGAATCCCAGCGGACTACCTACGAGCAGTACTTC

V gene: TRBV5-6
clone size: -
J gene: TRBJ2-7
D gene: -
CDR3 protein: CASSSYWGVSSYEQYF
CDR3 DNA: TGTGCCAGCAGCTCGTATTGGGGGGTGAGCTCCTACGAGCAGTACTTC

V gene: TRBV6-5
clone size: once
J gene: TRBJ1-6
D gene: TRBD1
CDR3 protein: CATRTGSSYNSPLHF
CDR3 DNA: TGTGCCACCCGGACAGGGAGCTCCTATAATTCACCCCTCCACTTT

V gene: TRBV6-5
clone size: once
J gene: TRBJ1-1
D gene: TRBD1
CDR3 protein: CASSYTGTGKTFF
CDR3 DNA: TGTGCCAGCAGTTACACAGGGACAGGAAAAACTTTCTTT

V gene: TRBV4-3
clone size: -
J gene: TRBJ1-6
D gene: TRBD1
CDR3 protein: CASSQGQGSSPLHF
CDR3 DNA: TGCGCCAGCAGCCAGGGACAGGGAAGTTCACCCCTCCACTTT

V gene: TRBV6-5
clone size: -
J gene: TRBJ2-3
D gene: -
CDR3 protein: CASSYSMASAADTQYF
CDR3 DNA: TGTGCCAGCAGTTACTCGATGGCTAGCGCCGCAGATACGCAGTATTTT

V gene: TRBV29-1
clone size: few
J gene: TRBJ1-5
D gene: -
CDR3 protein: CSVEEDRYQPQHF
CDR3 DNA: TGCAGCGTTGAAGAGGACAGATATCAGCCCCAGCATTTT

V gene: TRBV5-8
clone size: -
J gene: TRBJ2-7
D gene: -
CDR3 protein: CASSLGDNRFPSYEQYF
CDR3 DNA: TGTGCCAGCAGCTTGGGAGATAACAGGTTTCCCTCCTACGAGCAGTACTTC

V gene: TRBV27
clone size: -
J gene: TRBJ1-1
D gene: TRBD1
CDR3 protein: CASRPGQGSAFF
CDR3 DNA: TGTGCCAGCAGGCCCGGACAGGGCTCGGCTTTCTTT

V gene: TRBV7-2
clone size: -
J gene: TRBJ1-4
D gene: -
CDR3 protein: CASSLRGNLEKLFF
CDR3 DNA: TGTGCCAGCAGCTTAAGGGGGAACCTTGAAAAACTGTTTTTT

V gene: TRBV7-2
clone size: once
J gene: TRBJ2-7
D gene: TRBD1
CDR3 protein: CASSASHTGQGRNEQYF
CDR3 DNA: TGTGCCAGCAGCGCCTCCCATACGGGACAGGGACGCAACGAGCAGTACTTC

V gene: TRBV9
clone size: -
J gene: TRBJ1-6
D gene: -
CDR3 protein: CASSPGQSSYNSPLHF
CDR3 DNA: TGTGCCAGCAGCCCCGGACAGAGCTCCTATAATTCACCCCTCCACTTT

V gene: TRBV2
clone size: -
J gene: TRBJ2-3
D gene: -
CDR3 protein: CASSLSRGVDTQYF
CDR3 DNA: TGTGCCAGCAGTCTCTCGCGGGGAGTTGATACGCAGTATTTT

V gene: TRBV5-1
clone size: once
J gene: TRBJ2-2
D gene: -
CDR3 protein: CASSLVLNTGELFF
CDR3 DNA: TGCGCCAGCAGCTTGGTCCTAAACACCGGGGAGCTGTTTTTT

V gene: TRBV29-1
clone size: -
J gene: TRBJ2-7
D gene: TRBD1
CDR3 protein: CSVEDRTLSYEQYF
CDR3 DNA: TGCAGCGTTGAGGACAGGACCCTCTCCTACGAGCAGTACTTC

V gene: TRBV4-2
clone size: -
J gene: TRBJ2-1
D gene: TRBD2
CDR3 protein: CASSQDSGSSYNEQFF
CDR3 DNA: TGTGCCAGCAGCCAAGATAGCGGGAGCTCCTACAATGAGCAGTTCTTC

V gene: TRBV6-5
clone size: once
J gene: TRBJ1-3
D gene: -
CDR3 protein: CASRPDRGNTIYF
CDR3 DNA: TGTGCCAGCAGACCAGACAGGGGAAACACCATATATTTT

V gene: TRBV30
clone size: -
J gene: TRBJ2-5
D gene: TRBD1
CDR3 protein: CAWTPGGKTQYF
CDR3 DNA: TGTGCCTGGACCCCAGGGGGCAAGACCCAGTACTTC

V gene: TRBV7-8
clone size: -
J gene: TRBJ2-2
D gene: TRBD1
CDR3 protein: CASSEWDRASDTGELFF
CDR3 DNA: TGTGCCAGCAGCGAGTGGGACAGGGCATCGGACACCGGGGAGCTGTTTTTT

V gene: TRBV6-6
clone size: -
J gene: TRBJ1-5
D gene: -
CDR3 protein: CASSYQGQSNQPQHF
CDR3 DNA: TGTGCCAGCAGTTATCAGGGGCAGAGCAATCAGCCCCAGCATTTT

V gene: TRBV13
clone size: -
J gene: TRBJ2-3
D gene: -
CDR3 protein: CASNHLEDTQYF
CDR3 DNA: TGTGCCAGCAACCACTTAGAAGATACGCAGTATTTT

V gene: TRBV28
clone size: -
J gene: TRBJ1-5
D gene: TRBD1
CDR3 protein: CASIRGTGYQPQHF
CDR3 DNA: TGTGCCAGCATACGAGGGACAGGTTATCAGCCCCAGCATTTT

V gene: TRBV11-3
clone size: once
J gene: TRBJ2-1
D gene: TRBD2
CDR3 protein: CASSLTLWGGFDEQFF
CDR3 DNA: TGTGCCAGCAGCCTAACCCTTTGGGGGGGGTTCGATGAGCAGTTCTTC

V gene: TRBV12-5
clone size: -
J gene: TRBJ1-2
D gene: TRBD1
CDR3 protein: CASGQVDPGLYGYTF
CDR3 DNA: TGTGCTAGCGGACAGGTGGACCCAGGGCTCTATGGCTACACCTTC

V gene: TRBV29-1
clone size: -
J gene: TRBJ2-3
D gene: -
CDR3 protein: CSVGKAVAPDTQYF
CDR3 DNA: TGCAGCGTTGGGAAGGCGGTAGCCCCGGATACGCAGTATTTT

V gene: TRBV9
clone size: -
J gene: TRBJ1-1
D gene: -
CDR3 protein: CASSEVGRVTEAFF
CDR3 DNA: TGTGCCAGCAGCGAAGTTGGGAGGGTCACGGAAGCTTTCTTT

V gene: TRBV2
clone size: few
J gene: TRBJ2-5
D gene: TRBD2
CDR3 protein: CASSNTGRGDRETQYF
CDR3 DNA: TGTGCCAGCAGCAACACAGGGCGGGGGGATCGAGAGACCCAGTACTTC

V gene: TRBV7-8
clone size: -
J gene: TRBJ2-7
D gene: -
CDR3 protein: CASGTGPLSYEQYF
CDR3 DNA: TGTGCCAGCGGAACTGGGCCGCTGTCCTACGAGCAGTACTTC

V gene: TRBV9
clone size: -
J gene: TRBJ1-4
D gene: TRBD1
CDR3 protein: CASSVPEGTGVEKLFF
CDR3 DNA: TGTGCCAGCAGCGTCCCTGAGGGGACAGGGGTTGAAAAACTGTTTTTT

V gene: TRBV6-1
clone size: -
J gene: TRBJ2-6
D gene: -
CDR3 protein: CASGARGAGANVLTF
CDR3 DNA: TGTGCCAGCGGAGCCAGGGGGGCTGGGGCCAACGTCCTGACTTTC